Included here is one T cell receptor beta chain sequence, with context. The antigen remains undetermined. The sample originates from a study of cytomegalovirus exposure and HLA in healthy donors. The CDR3 contains 13 residues. The V gene's germline CDR1 is ENHRY and CDR2 SYGVKD. The junction had 9 bases not matched to a gene; V was cut back by 10 bases and J by 5 bases. PCR was performed using 60 Vbeta and 13 Jbeta primers. The method was immunoSEQ multiplex PCR; TCRdb's version includes in-frame clones alone and lacks a portion of them. The sample has approximately 190,000 clones; around four fifths are singletons. Study observations and caveats: In vitro assays verified that three CMV-associated chains recognized CMV antigens specifically. Other equally common chains were less clonally expanded than HLA-associated TCR beta chains, a later analysis showed.

The sequence was obtained from a woman aged 45-59 years in good health and CMV-seropositive. The sequenced material came from PBMCs. V and J are TRBV10-3 and TRBJ2-7; 9 bases line up with TRBD1. The CDR3 spells CATVQGASHEQYF. CDR3 DNA sequence: TGTGCCACCGTACAGGGGGCTTCGCACGAGCAGTACTTC.